The 7 T cell receptor beta chains given below trace back to one sample, sequenced in a study of blood T cell repertoires in COVID-19. The data were produced by immunoSEQ multiplex PCR, yet TCRdb's version contains in-frame clones alone and is incomplete. The sample holds 150,000 or so clones, approximately 81% seen once. The sequenced sample consisted of peripheral blood. These receptors were obtained from a human donor in a cohort sampled during active COVID-19.

The genes are TRBV6-5 and TRBJ1-6; maybe TRBD1 (5 bases). This CDR3 is 14 amino acids long. Per the germline V gene, CDR1 is MNHEY and CDR2 is SVGAGI. The V gene lost 6 bases and the J gene lost 7 bases, with 13 bases spanning the gap. CDR3 loop: CASRTQGLNSPLHF. The CDR3 DNA follows: TGTGCCAGCAGAACCCAGGGATTAAATTCACCCCTCCACTTT.

The DNA for the CDR3 is TGTGCCAGCAGCCAAGAAGGCCGGGACAGGGCGGGCTATGGCTACACCTTC. Its translation: CASSQEGRDRAGYGYTF. The V gene is TRBV3-1 (or the pseudogene TRBV3-2), the J gene TRBJ1-2; the match to TRBD1 covers 9 bases. This CDR3 comprises 17 residues. The junction had 9 bases not matched to a gene; V was cut back by 0 bases and J by 4 bases. Germline CDR1 is LGHDT and CDR2 is YNNKEL (reference sequence).

This rearrangement joins TRBV3-1 (or the pseudogene TRBV3-2) to TRBJ1-1; TRBD1 might be the D (5 bases). Germline V gene data show CDR1 as LGHDT and CDR2 as YNNKEL (reference sequence). The CDR3 totals 14 residues. Trimming took off 4 bases at V and 1 base at J, with 10 bases between the two ends. In DNA form, the CDR3 reads TGTGCCAGCAGCCTCGGGACTGCGAACACTGAAGCTTTCTTT. Protein sequence: CASSLGTANTEAFF.

The rearrangement joins TRBV30 to TRBJ1-2, with 8 bases aligning to TRBD1. Germline CDR1 and CDR2: GTSNPN and SVGIG (reference sequence). This CDR3 is 15 amino acids long. Unmatched junction bases numbered 9, after V lost 1 base and J lost 5 bases. The CDR3 DNA follows: TGTGCCTGGAGTGGGACAGGGAAGTTTGTGTATGGCTACACCTTC. Amino acid sequence: CAWSGTGKFVYGYTF.

V and J are TRBV6-5 and TRBJ1-1; D is perhaps TRBD1 (5 bases). V was trimmed by 2 bases and J by 0 bases, leaving 10 bases between them. The germline V gene has CDR1 MNHEY and CDR2 SVGAGI. This CDR3 has 15 residues. CDR3 amino acids: CASSYGGILNTEAFF. DNA of the CDR3: TGTGCCAGCAGTTACGGGGGGATTTTGAACACTGAAGCTTTCTTT.

The chain uses TRBV3-1 (or the pseudogene TRBV3-2) and TRBJ2-5, with a weak D call TRBD2 (5 bases). V was pared by 4 bases and J by 5 bases, with 17 bases between. This CDR3 contains 15 residues. Per germline, CDR1 LGHDT and CDR2 YNNKEL (reference sequence). CDR3 loop: CASSPSGRLRETQYF. CDR3 DNA: TGTGCCAGCAGCCCTTCGGGGAGACTGCGGGAGACCCAGTACTTC.

This clone was recorded at least ten times. The V call is TRBV19, the J call TRBJ2-7; possible D gene TRBD1, 5 bases. Trimming left V 5 bases short and J 2 bases short, with 13 bases between. The germline V gene encodes CDR1 LNHDA and CDR2 SQIVND (reference sequence). The length of the CDR3 is 14 residues. The CDR3 sequence is CASSSDSSTYEQYF. CDR3 bases: TGTGCCAGTAGTTCCGACAGCTCCACCTACGAGCAGTACTTC. Full variable domain (missing parts from reference TRBV19 and TRBJ2-7): DGGITQSPKYLFRKEGQNVTLSCEQNLNHDAMYWYRQDPGQGLRLIYYSQIVNDFQKGDIAEGYSVSREKKESFPLTVTSAQKNPTAFYLCASSSDSSTYEQYFGPGTRLTVT.